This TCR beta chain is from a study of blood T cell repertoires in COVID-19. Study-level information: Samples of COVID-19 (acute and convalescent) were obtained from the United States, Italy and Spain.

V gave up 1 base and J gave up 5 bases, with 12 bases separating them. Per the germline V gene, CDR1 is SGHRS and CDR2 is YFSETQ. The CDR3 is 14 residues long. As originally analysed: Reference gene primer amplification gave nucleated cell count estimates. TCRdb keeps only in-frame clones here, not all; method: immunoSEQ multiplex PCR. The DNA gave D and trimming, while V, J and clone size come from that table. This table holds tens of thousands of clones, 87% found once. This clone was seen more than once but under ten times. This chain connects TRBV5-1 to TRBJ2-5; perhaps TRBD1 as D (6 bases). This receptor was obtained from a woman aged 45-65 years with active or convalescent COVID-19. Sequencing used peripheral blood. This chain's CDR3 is CASSLQGLGETQYF. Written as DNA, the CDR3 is TGCGCCAGCAGCTTGCAGGGGCTTGGGGAGACCCAGTACTTC. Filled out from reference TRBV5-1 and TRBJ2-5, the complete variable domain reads KAGVTQTPRYLIKTRGQQVTLSCSPISGHRSVSWYQQTPGQGLQFLFEYFSETQRNKGNFPGRFSGRQFSNSRSEMNVSTLELGDSALYLCASSLQGLGETQYFGPGTRLLVL.